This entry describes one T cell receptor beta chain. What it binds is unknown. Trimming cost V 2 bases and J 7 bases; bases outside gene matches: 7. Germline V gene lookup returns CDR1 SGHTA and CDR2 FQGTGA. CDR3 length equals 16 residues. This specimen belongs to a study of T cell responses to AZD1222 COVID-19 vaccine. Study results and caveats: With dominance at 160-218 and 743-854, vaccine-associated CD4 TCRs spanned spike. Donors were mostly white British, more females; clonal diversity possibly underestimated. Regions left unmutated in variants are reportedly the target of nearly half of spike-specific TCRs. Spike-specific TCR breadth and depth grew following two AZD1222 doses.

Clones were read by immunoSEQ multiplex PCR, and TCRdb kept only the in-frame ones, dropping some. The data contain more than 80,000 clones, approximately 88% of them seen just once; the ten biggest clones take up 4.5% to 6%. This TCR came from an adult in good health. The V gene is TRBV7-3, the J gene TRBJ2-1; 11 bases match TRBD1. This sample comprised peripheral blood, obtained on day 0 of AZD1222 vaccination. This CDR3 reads CASSLWGGQGANEQFF. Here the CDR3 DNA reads TGTGCCAGCAGCTTATGGGGAGGACAGGGGGCTAATGAGCAGTTCTTC.